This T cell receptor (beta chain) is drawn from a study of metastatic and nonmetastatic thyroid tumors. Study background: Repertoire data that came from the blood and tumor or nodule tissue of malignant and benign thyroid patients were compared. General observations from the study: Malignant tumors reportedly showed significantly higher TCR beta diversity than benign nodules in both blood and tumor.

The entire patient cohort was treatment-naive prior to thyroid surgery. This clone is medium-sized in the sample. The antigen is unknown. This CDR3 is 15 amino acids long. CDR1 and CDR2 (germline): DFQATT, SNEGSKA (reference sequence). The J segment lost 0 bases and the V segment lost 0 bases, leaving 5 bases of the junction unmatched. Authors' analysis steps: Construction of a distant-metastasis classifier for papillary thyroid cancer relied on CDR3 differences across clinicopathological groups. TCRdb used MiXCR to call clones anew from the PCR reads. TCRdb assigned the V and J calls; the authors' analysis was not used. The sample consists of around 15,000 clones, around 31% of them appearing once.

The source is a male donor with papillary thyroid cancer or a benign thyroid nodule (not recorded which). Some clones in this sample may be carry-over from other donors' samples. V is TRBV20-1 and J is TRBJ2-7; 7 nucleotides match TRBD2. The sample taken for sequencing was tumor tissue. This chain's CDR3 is CSARDLAESSYEQYF. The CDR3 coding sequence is TGCAGTGCTAGAGACCTAGCGGAAAGCTCCTACGAGCAGTACTTC.